This T cell receptor (beta chain) is drawn from a study of blood T cell repertoires in COVID-19. As for the study in general: The United States, Italy and Spain provided the acute and convalescent COVID-19 samples. The analysed material was cDNA or gDNA that came from T cells, B-cell-depleted T cells, or PBMCs.

Germline V gene data show CDR1 as MDHEN and CDR2 as SYDVKM. This CDR3 region has 14 residues. Deletions cut 3 bases from V and 0 bases from J, with 8 bases between. In the study's own analysis: Using reference gene primer amplification, nucleated cell counts were estimated. Data came from immunoSEQ multiplex PCR; TCRdb stores just in-frame clones and leaves some out. D and trimming were read from the DNA, whereas the V and J calls and clone size are those reported in that table. The top ten clones hold 3.3% of a sample with 100,000 to 120,000 clones, 88% of them seen once. The clonotype comes from a woman aged 50 to 60 with acute or convalescent COVID-19. The chain joins TRBV28 to TRBJ1-2, with D unclear. The sample taken for sequencing was peripheral blood. CDR3 coding DNA: TGTGCCAGCAGTTTCCGTGGGCCTAACTATGGCTACACCTTC. It yields the protein CASSFRGPNYGYTF.